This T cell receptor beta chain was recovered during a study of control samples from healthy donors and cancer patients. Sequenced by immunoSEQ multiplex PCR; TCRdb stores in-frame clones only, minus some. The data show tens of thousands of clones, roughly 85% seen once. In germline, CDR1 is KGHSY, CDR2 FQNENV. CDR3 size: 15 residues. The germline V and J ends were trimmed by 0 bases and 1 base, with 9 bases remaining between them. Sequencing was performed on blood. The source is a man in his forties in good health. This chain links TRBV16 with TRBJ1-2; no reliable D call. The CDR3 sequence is CASSQSTLINYGYTF. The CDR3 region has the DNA TGTGCCAGCAGCCAATCGACCCTAATTAACTATGGCTACACCTTC.